These 16 T cell receptor beta chains originate from one sample sequenced in a study of cytomegalovirus exposure and HLA in healthy donors. Primers: 60 Vbeta forward and 13 Jbeta reverse. Data came from immunoSEQ multiplex PCR; TCRdb stores just in-frame clones and leaves some out. The sample holds 130,000 or so clones; approximately 77% are singletons and the top ten take 1.3% to 1.5%. The specimen sequenced was PBMCs. All receptors come from a woman in her thirties or forties in good health and CMV-seronegative.

This chain links TRBV7-7 with TRBJ1-4; no clear D. CDR3 length equals 14 residues. Germline CDR1 and CDR2: SSHAT and FNYEAQ (reference sequence). Deletions cut 2 bases from V and 5 bases from J, with 9 bases between. The CDR3 spells CASSLSQENEKLFF. The CDR3 DNA is TGTGCCAGCAGCTTAAGCCAAGAGAATGAAAAACTGTTTTTT.

V is TRBV4-2 and J is TRBJ1-2; D is perhaps TRBD1 (6 bases). This CDR3 has 16 residues. Per germline, CDR1 LGHNA and CDR2 YNFKEQ. The V and J ends lost 0 bases and 5 bases respectively, with 16 bases between them. This CDR3 is CASSQDQHDRQYGYTF. The CDR3 DNA follows: TGTGCCAGCAGCCAAGACCAGCATGACAGGCAATATGGCTACACCTTC.

The chain combines TRBV25-1 with TRBJ2-3; 11 bases line up with TRBD2. The CDR3 contains 16 residues. Trimming took 5 bases from V and 4 from J; bases not matched to a gene: 8. The germline gives CDR1 MGHDK, CDR2 SYGVNS. CDR3 bases: TGTGCCAGCAGTCGTTTAGCGGGGGGGCCGGCAGATACGCAGTATTTT. Amino acid sequence: CASSRLAGGPADTQYF.

The rearrangement joins TRBV14 to TRBJ2-7; TRBD1 matches 7 bases. CDR1 and CDR2 (germline): SGHDN, FVKESK. The V gene end was trimmed by 4 bases and the J gene end by 5 bases; junction bases not matched to a gene: 8. The CDR3 sequence is 14 residues long. The DNA of the CDR3 is TGTGCCAGCAGCCGCGAGGTCAGGGGGAACGAGCAGTACTTC. Translation: CASSREVRGNEQYF.

J is TRBJ2-5 and V is TRBV25-1; 7 positions agree with TRBD1. Trimming removed 8 bases from V and 11 bases from J; junction bases left unmatched: 8. The CDR3 spans 11 residues. Germline assignment: CDR1 MGHDK and CDR2 SYGVNS. This CDR3 reads CASGGTGEQYF. In DNA form, the CDR3 reads TGTGCCAGCGGGGGAACAGGGGAGCAGTACTTC.

V usage is TRBV2 and J usage is TRBJ1-4; a possible D gene is TRBD1 (5 bases). This CDR3 region has 14 residues. Trimming stripped 7 bases from V and 4 bases from J, with 13 bases between. CDR1 and CDR2 (germline): SNHLY, FYNNEI. DNA for the CDR3: TGTGCCAGCATATTGACAGAGTATAATGAAAAACTGTTTTTT. It translates to CASILTEYNEKLFF.

The rearrangement uses TRBV7-2 and TRBJ1-5; tentative D call: TRBD1 (6 bases). Trimming stripped 6 bases from V and 0 bases from J, with 12 bases between. The CDR3 extends over 15 amino acids. Germline-derived CDR1 and CDR2 are SGHTA and FQGNSA. Written as DNA, the CDR3 is TGTGCCAGCAGGGGGACACCCTATAGCAATCAGCCCCAGCATTTT. Its protein product is CASRGTPYSNQPQHF.

This chain uses TRBV15 with TRBJ1-1, with 7 bases lining up with TRBD1. The CDR3 has 13 residues. CDR1 is LNHNV, CDR2 YYDKDF, per germline (reference sequence). Losses at the gene ends were 5 bases for V and 3 bases for J; bases not matched to a gene: 3. CDR3 DNA sequence: TGTGCCACCAGCTACAGGGGTGACACTGAAGCTTTCTTT. Protein sequence: CATSYRGDTEAFF.

The J gene is TRBJ2-7, the V gene TRBV19; 15 nucleotides agree with TRBD2. This CDR3 comprises 17 residues. The V gene end was trimmed by 1 base and the J gene end by 5 bases; junction bases not matched to a gene: 6. CDR1 and CDR2 from the germline V gene are LNHDA and SQIVND (reference sequence). CDR3 sequence reads: CASSIAGLAGGLDEQYF. For the CDR3, the DNA is TGTGCCAGTAGTATAGCGGGACTAGCGGGGGGATTGGACGAGCAGTACTTC.

The gene calls are TRBV19 and TRBJ2-1, with 9 positions matching TRBD2. The CDR3 is made up of 16 amino acids. Per germline, CDR1 LNHDA and CDR2 SQIVND (reference sequence). The trim removed 4 bases at V and 2 bases at J, leaving 6 bases unmatched. CDR3 region: CASSTSAGGPYNEQFF. In nucleotides, the CDR3 is TGTGCCAGTAGTACCTCAGCGGGGGGCCCCTACAATGAGCAGTTCTTC.

The J gene is TRBJ2-5, the V gene TRBV10-3, with D unclear. The CDR3 length is 11 residues. From germline, CDR1 is ENHRY and CDR2 SYGVKD. V was clipped by 3 bases and J by 5 bases, with 4 bases between them. This chain's CDR3 is CAISDPETQYF. The CDR3 DNA reads as TGTGCCATCAGTGACCCGGAGACCCAGTACTTC.

This clone was recorded a few times. The CDR3 region is CASSLARRNAEQFF. The CDR3 coding sequence is TGCGCCAGCAGTCTGGCCAGAAGAAACGCTGAGCAGTTCTTC. V is TRBV10-1 and J is TRBJ2-1; D remains unclear. The V gene lost 5 bases and the J gene lost 9 bases, with 17 bases spanning the gap. There are 14 residues in the CDR3. Germline CDR1 reads WNHNN; CDR2 reads SYGVQD (reference sequence).

The chain joins TRBV10-3 to TRBJ2-2, with 14 bases fitting TRBD2. V lost 2 bases, J lost 1 base, and 3 bases stayed unmatched. CDR1 and CDR2 from the germline V gene are ENHRY and SYGVKD. CDR3 length: 18 residues. CDR3 protein: CAISELGLAGGNTGELFF. The CDR3 DNA sequence: TGTGCCATCAGTGAGCTTGGACTAGCGGGAGGGAACACCGGGGAGCTGTTTTTT.

The chain combines TRBV27 with TRBJ1-3; perhaps TRBD1 as D (5 bases). The CDR3 runs 16 residues. Germline-derived CDR1 and CDR2 are MNHEY and SMNVEV (reference sequence). The V gene lost 5 bases and the J gene lost 0 bases, with 14 bases spanning the gap. In DNA, the CDR3 is TGTGCCAGCAGTCGCTCCGGGACTTACTCTGGAAACACCATATATTTT. Its protein product is CASSRSGTYSGNTIYF.

The rearrangement links TRBV13 to TRBJ1-2, with a weak D call TRBD1 (6 bases). CDR1 is PRHDT, CDR2 FYEKMQ, per germline (reference sequence). V gave up 0 bases and J gave up 3 bases, with 14 bases separating them. The CDR3 covers 16 residues. CDR3 region: CASSLGDSEPHYGYTF. The DNA for the CDR3 is TGTGCCAGCAGCTTAGGGGACAGCGAACCTCACTATGGCTACACCTTC. The whole variable domain, filled in from reference TRBV13 and TRBJ1-2, reads AAGVIQSPRHLIKEKRETATLKCYPIPRHDTVYWYQQGPGQDPQFLISFYEKMQSDKGSIPDRFSAQQFSDYHSELNMSSLELGDSALYFCASSLGDSEPHYGYTFGSGTRLTVV.

V and J are TRBV6-5 and TRBJ1-2; no clear D. Germline V CDR1 and CDR2: MNHEY, SVGAGI. The CDR3 covers 16 residues. Trimming pared 4 bases from V and 1 base from J, leaving 16 bases between. The CDR3 DNA is TGTGCCAGCAGTTCCCTGACACGGAGGGATAACTATGGCTACACCTTC. Amino acid sequence: CASSSLTRRDNYGYTF.